This is a list of T cell receptor beta chains from one sample in a study of long-term antiretroviral therapy in people with HIV. Produced via immunoSEQ multiplex PCR; TCRdb's table is partial and in-frame only. The sample yields 30,000 to 45,000 clones, roughly 78% seen once. The sequencing here drew on unsorted PBMCs, taken 3.4 years after starting antiretroviral therapy. The receptors were gathered from a man under 40 with HIV. Each CDR3 is given with its conserved first and last residue. A D gene is named only where the DNA matches it firmly. Only some rows state a clone size, as once, few, many or a class for expanded clones.

v_gene	len	j_gene	abundance	d_gene	CDR3aa	CDR3nt
TRBV27	15	TRBJ2-7	few	TRBD2	CASSPGLAASYEQYF	TGTGCCAGCAGCCCGGGACTAGCGGCCTCCTACGAGCAGTACTTC
TRBV6-4	16	TRBJ1-3	.	TRBD1	CARLPGQDDSGNTIYF	TGTGCCAGACTACCGGGACAGGATGACTCTGGAAACACCATATATTTT
TRBV19	14	TRBJ1-4	.	.	CASIDGGTNEKLFF	TGTGCCAGTATCGACGGAGGAACTAATGAAAAACTGTTTTTT
TRBV19	13	TRBJ1-2	.	.	CASSIDQAYGYTF	TGTGCCAGTAGTATAGATCAAGCCTATGGCTACACCTTC
TRBV18	16	TRBJ1-1	once	TRBD1	CASSRETGGLNTEAFF	TGTGCCAGCTCACGAGAGACAGGGGGGTTGAACACTGAAGCTTTCTTT
TRBV4-3	15	TRBJ1-2	.	TRBD1	CASSQGATGGLGYTF	TGCGCCAGCAGCCAAGGCGCGACAGGGGGCTTGGGCTACACCTTC
TRBV5-6	11	TRBJ1-1	.	.	CASSLGTEAFF	TGTGCCAGCAGCTTGGGCACTGAAGCTTTCTTT
TRBV5-5	14	TRBJ2-7	.	.	CASSTAGQTYEQYF	TGTGCCAGCAGTACGGCGGGACAGACCTACGAGCAGTACTTC
TRBV7-9	14	TRBJ1-1	few	.	CASSPQSMNTEAFF	TGTGCCAGCAGCCCACAGAGCATGAACACTGAAGCTTTCTTT
TRBV2	15	TRBJ2-7	few	TRBD2	CASSEGTSVLDEQYF	TGTGCCAGCAGTGAAGGGACTAGCGTTCTGGACGAGCAGTACTTC
TRBV19	14	TRBJ1-2	.	.	CASSILGEAVGYTF	TGTGCCAGTAGTATCTTAGGGGAAGCTGTTGGCTACACCTTC
TRBV5-1	14	TRBJ2-3	.	.	CASSLGPGSPTQYF	TGCGCCAGCAGCTTAGGTCCAGGAAGCCCTACGCAGTATTTT
TRBV4-2	16	TRBJ2-5	.	.	CASSPLRGGVGETQYF	TGTGCCAGCTCCCCTTTAAGAGGCGGGGTAGGAGAGACCCAGTACTTC
TRBV2	14	TRBJ2-2	.	TRBD2	CASTSGSGTGELFF	TGTGCCAGCACTAGCGGGAGCGGTACCGGGGAGCTGTTTTTT
TRBV6-1	15	TRBJ1-5	.	.	CASSLSGFSNQPQHF	TGTGCCAGCAGTCTATCGGGATTTAGCAATCAGCCCCAGCATTTT
TRBV15	16	TRBJ1-2	.	TRBD1	CATSRGTGGSSYGYTF	TGTGCCACCAGCAGAGGGACAGGGGGCTCCTCCTATGGCTACACCTTC
TRBV4-1	13	TRBJ1-1	.	.	CASSSNGDSEAFF	TGCGCCAGCAGTAGTAACGGGGATTCTGAAGCTTTCTTT
TRBV5-4	18	TRBJ1-1	.	TRBD1	CASSLSVGTGLMNTEAFF	TGTGCCAGCAGCTTGAGTGTAGGGACAGGGCTAATGAACACTGAAGCTTTCTTT
TRBV13	14	TRBJ2-7	.	.	CASSSRTNGYEQYF	TGTGCCAGCAGCTCGCGGACCAATGGCTACGAGCAGTACTTC
TRBV28	17	TRBJ1-2	.	.	CASSLGSAGRMNYGYTF	TGTGCCAGCAGTTTAGGATCAGCAGGGCGGATGAACTATGGCTACACCTTC
TRBV7-3	15	TRBJ2-1	.	.	CASSRQARKEGEQFF	TGTGCCAGCAGCAGGCAGGCTAGAAAGGAAGGTGAGCAGTTCTTC
TRBV19	12	TRBJ2-5	.	.	CASRDLYGTQYF	TGTGCCAGCAGGGACCTTTATGGGACCCAGTACTTC
TRBV10-3	14	TRBJ2-7	.	.	CAISDREFGYEQYF	TGTGCCATCAGTGATAGGGAGTTTGGCTACGAGCAGTACTTC
TRBV6-5	15	TRBJ2-1	.	.	CASSHDRSQYNEQFF	TGTGCCAGCAGTCACGACCGTTCACAATACAATGAGCAGTTCTTC
TRBV23-1	13	TRBJ2-4	.	.	CASQERGQNIQYF	TGCGCCTCGCAAGAAAGGGGTCAAAACATTCAGTACTTC
TRBV10-2	12	TRBJ1-1	few	.	CASRAREIEAFF	TGCGCCAGCCGCGCAAGGGAGATTGAAGCTTTCTTT
TRBV19	15	TRBJ2-1	.	TRBD2	CASSTRGSSYNEQFF	TGTGCCAGTAGTACACGCGGGAGCTCCTACAATGAGCAGTTCTTC
TRBV7-9	15	TRBJ2-7	few	TRBD1	CASRGDRAPPYEQYF	TGTGCCAGCAGAGGGGACAGGGCCCCCCCCTACGAGCAGTACTTC
TRBV2	15	TRBJ2-2	.	TRBD2	CASSGTSGSAGELFF	TGTGCCAGCAGTGGGACTAGCGGGAGTGCCGGGGAGCTGTTTTTT
TRBV7-3	14	TRBJ2-3	few	TRBD2	CASSFGTSGDTQYF	TGTGCCAGCAGCTTCGGGACTAGCGGTGATACGCAGTATTTT
TRBV7-2	13	TRBJ2-1	.	.	CASSLTAMNEQFF	TGTGCCAGCAGCTTAACGGCTATGAATGAGCAGTTCTTC
TRBV23-1	16	TRBJ2-3	.	TRBD1	CASSQQGQGIADTQYF	TGCGCCAGCAGTCAACAGGGACAGGGAATAGCAGATACGCAGTATTTT
TRBV7-2	14	TRBJ1-1	.	.	CASSLSWGMPEAFF	TGTGCCAGCAGCTTATCATGGGGTATGCCTGAAGCTTTCTTT
TRBV4-3	14	TRBJ2-1	once	.	CASSLLRGGNEQFF	TGCGCCAGCAGCCTCCTAAGGGGGGGCAATGAGCAGTTCTTC
TRBV11-1	15	TRBJ1-1	.	TRBD1	CASSSEGQGDTEAFF	TGTGCCAGCAGCTCCGAAGGACAGGGGGACACTGAAGCTTTCTTT
TRBV18	17	TRBJ2-1	.	.	CASSPLVGGTLYNEQFF	TGTGCCAGCTCACCTCTGGTGGGGGGGACACTATACAATGAGCAGTTCTTC
TRBV6-5	13	TRBJ1-3	.	.	CASSTGLGNTIYF	TGTGCCAGCAGTACGGGACTTGGAAACACCATATATTTT
TRBV19	14	TRBJ1-1	.	.	CASSLGPRRTEAFF	TGTGCCAGTAGCCTCGGACCCCGACGGACTGAAGCTTTCTTT
TRBV5-4	15	TRBJ1-1	.	.	CASSSTAGRNTEAFF	TGTGCCAGCAGCTCGACGGCGGGGAGGAACACTGAAGCTTTCTTT
TRBV23-1	14	TRBJ1-1	.	.	CASSRTPRGTEAFF	TGCGCCAGCAGTAGGACACCCAGGGGCACTGAAGCTTTCTTT
TRBV4-3	13	TRBJ2-7	.	.	CASSQEDTYEQYF	TGCGCCAGCAGCCAAGAAGACACCTACGAGCAGTACTTC
TRBV6-1	13	TRBJ2-7	.	.	CASSPQVSYEQYF	TGTGCCAGCAGTCCACAGGTGTCCTACGAGCAGTACTTC
TRBV30	16	TRBJ2-1	.	TRBD2	CAWRRASGVLYNEQFF	TGTGCCTGGAGGCGGGCTAGCGGGGTCCTATACAATGAGCAGTTCTTC
TRBV7-2	15	TRBJ2-3	.	.	CASSQAEGVSDTQYF	TGTGCCAGCAGCCAAGCGGAGGGAGTATCAGATACGCAGTATTTT
TRBV27	14	TRBJ2-7	.	.	CASSLSGGSYEQYF	TGTGCCAGCAGTTTATCCGGGGGCTCCTACGAGCAGTACTTC
TRBV27	14	TRBJ2-5	.	.	CASRSGVPTETQYF	TGTGCCAGCCGATCTGGGGTCCCCACAGAGACCCAGTACTTC
TRBV10-1	16	TRBJ2-5	medium-sized	.	CASSESGKGMEETQYF	TGCGCCAGCAGTGAGTCGGGGAAAGGAATGGAGGAGACCCAGTACTTC
TRBV15	13	TRBJ2-7	.	.	CATSRDRGFEQYF	TGTGCCACCAGCAGAGATCGAGGTTTCGAGCAGTACTTC
TRBV6-1	13	TRBJ1-5	.	.	CASRVQVNQPQHF	TGTGCCAGCAGAGTACAGGTGAATCAGCCCCAGCATTTT
TRBV10-3	15	TRBJ2-7	medium-sized	TRBD2	CAISVGGRMSYEQYF	TGTGCCATCAGTGTGGGCGGGAGGATGTCCTACGAGCAGTACTTC
TRBV30	13	TRBJ1-4	.	TRBD1	CAWERTGKRELFF	TGTGCCTGGGAACGGACAGGGAAAAGGGAACTGTTTTTT
TRBV28	14	TRBJ2-7	.	.	CASTDLDQGYEQYF	TGTGCCAGCACGGACCTGGACCAGGGCTACGAGCAGTACTTC